The 3 T cell receptor beta chains presented below share a single source sample, sequenced in a study of T cell changes during pregnancy in multiple sclerosis. Here immunoSEQ multiplex PCR was the method, and the copy in TCRdb shows in-frame clones only, minus some. The data show about 34,000 clones, with approximately 90% seen just once and around 10% held by the top ten. The source material was CD8+ T cells from peripheral blood mononuclear cells, sampled before pregnancy. The receptors stem from a female donor with multiple sclerosis, enrolled in a pregnancy study.

The chain has TRBV4-1 and TRBJ1-2; TRBD1 matches at 10 bases. With V trimmed by 4 bases and J by 4 bases, 12 bases remained unmatched. This CDR3 is built from 17 residues. CDR1 is MGHRA, CDR2 YSYEKL, per germline. This CDR3 reads CASSPPGTGAFFYGYTF. The CDR3 nucleotides are TGCGCCAGCAGCCCCCCTGGGACAGGGGCCTTCTTCTATGGCTACACCTTC.

This clone showed up many times. The V and J genes are TRBV7-6 and TRBJ1-1; 8 bases line up with TRBD1. This CDR3 region has 16 residues. The germline V gene encodes CDR1 SGHVS and CDR2 FNYEAQ. V dropped 4 bases and J dropped 4; count of bases not matched to a gene: 11. DNA for the CDR3: TGTGCCAGCAGCTACCCGTTACAGGGGGAGGGCACTGAAGCTTTCTTT. Translating it yields CASSYPLQGEGTEAFF.

The chain combines TRBV9 with TRBJ2-1; TRBD1 matches at 10 bases. This CDR3 has 16 amino acids. Per germline, CDR1 SGDLS and CDR2 YYNGEE. Losses at the gene ends were 0 bases for V and 6 bases for J; bases not matched to a gene: 6. Here the CDR3 reads CASSVGYRTGGNEQFF. The CDR3 nucleotides are TGTGCCAGCAGCGTAGGTTATAGGACAGGGGGCAATGAGCAGTTCTTC.